Described below is a single T cell receptor beta chain sequence and its context. What it binds is unknown. RNA in amounts of roughly 0.5 to 1 ug was reverse transcribed with random hexamers. A single record per CDR3 protein comes from TCRdb applying MiXCR to the immunoSEQ multiplex PCR reads. This sample has about 190,000 distinct CDR3 sequences, with around 95% found just once. The CDR3 contains 13 residues. The V end was cut by 7 bases, the J end by 1 base, with 11 bases between. TCR beta from blood CD8+ and CD4+ T cells was sequenced. The data originate from a study of CD8 T cells in Susac syndrome. On the study more broadly: Eight or nine of the sequenced Susac syndrome patients were in remission, and roughly six had active disease. Patients with Susac syndrome had blood drawn and were at that point therapy-naive, on corticosteroids, or on intravenous immunoglobulin alone. Study-level results: In total CD8+ repertoires, some 15 Susac-specific public clones were found, and CD8+ TEMRA repertoires had roughly 5.

The rearrangement uses TRBV12-3 or TRBV12-4 and TRBJ2-7, with a weak D call TRBD2 (5 bases). The clonotype originates from a human donor with Susac syndrome. Sequenced material: CD8+ T cells from PBMCs. CDR3 in amino acids: CASTKLGSYEQYF. The DNA for the CDR3 is TGTGCCAGCACTAAACTAGGGTCCTACGAGCAGTACTTC.